The 32 T cell receptor beta chains below all came from one sample that was sequenced in a study of shared clonotypes between healthy human individuals. Using immunoSEQ multiplex PCR, the repertoire was profiled, and TCRdb retains in-frame clones only, with some absent. The sample records some 2,000,000 clones, 95% being singletons. Specimen: naive CD4+ T cells sorted from blood. Described subset: CD45RA+ positively selected. These receptors came from a man between 18 and 29 years old in good health.

This sequence joins TRBV6-1 and TRBJ2-7; 10 bases align to TRBD1. Germline CDR1 and CDR2: MNHNS and SASEGT. V was pared by 6 bases and J by 7 bases, with 9 bases of the junction left unmatched. The CDR3 sequence is 14 residues long. This CDR3 reads CASRGTGVPQEQYF. DNA of the CDR3: TGTGCCAGCAGAGGGACAGGGGTCCCCCAAGAGCAGTACTTC.

The chain couples TRBV7-2 to TRBJ2-3, with 11 bases aligning to TRBD1. Germline assignment: CDR1 SGHTA and CDR2 FQGNSA. The CDR3 sequence is 15 residues long. The trim removed 3 bases at V and 4 bases at J, leaving 3 bases unmatched. The CDR3 sequence is CASSLGQGDADTQYF. For the CDR3, the DNA is TGTGCCAGCAGCTTGGGACAGGGGGATGCAGATACGCAGTATTTT.

The chain is built from TRBV27 and TRBJ2-7, with 8 bases that match TRBD1. Germline V gene sequence: CDR1 MNHEY, CDR2 SMNVEV (reference sequence). There are 15 residues in the CDR3. Trimming cost V 3 bases and J 6 bases; bases outside gene matches: 10. CDR3 amino acids: CASSFLGQGFSEQYF. The CDR3 DNA reads TGTGCCAGCAGTTTTCTCGGACAGGGTTTTAGCGAGCAGTACTTC.

This clone was observed once. The chain recombines TRBV5-6 with TRBJ2-7; D may be TRBD1 (5 bases). The CDR3 covers 15 residues. Trimming cost V 0 bases and J 0 bases, with 10 bases left between them. The V gene's germline CDR1 is SGHDT and CDR2 YYEEEE. CDR3 residues: CASSLGQFLSYEQYF. Here the CDR3 DNA reads TGTGCCAGCAGCTTGGGACAGTTCCTCTCCTACGAGCAGTACTTC.

This chain connects TRBV7-2 to TRBJ2-1, with a possible D match to TRBD1 (5 bases). The length of the CDR3 is 15 residues. V dropped 7 bases and J dropped 2 bases, with 15 bases sitting between them. Germline V gene data show CDR1 as SGHTA and CDR2 as FQGNSA. CDR3 sequence reads: CASKLTGPPYNEQFF. DNA for the CDR3: TGTGCCAGCAAACTAACAGGCCCACCCTACAATGAGCAGTTCTTC.

The chain employs TRBV5-1 and TRBJ2-5; D not certain. Germline V gives CDR1 SGHRS, CDR2 YFSETQ. The V gene lost 4 bases and the J gene lost 1 base, with 14 bases spanning the gap. CDR3 size: 15 residues. CDR3: CASSLLSPGQETQYF. CDR3 sequence (DNA): TGCGCCAGCAGCCTCTTATCCCCGGGCCAAGAGACCCAGTACTTC.

This clone appeared once. A much larger clonotype is one base distant, so this may be a read error. The same CDR3 arises from other DNA sequences in this sample as well. V gene TRBV11-2 combines with J gene TRBJ2-7; D gene unclear. Trimming stripped 0 bases from V and 2 bases from J, with 5 bases between. CDR3 length: 13 amino acids. Germline-derived CDR1 and CDR2 are SGHAT and FQNNGV. CDR3 region: CASSLDRAYEQYF. CDR3 in DNA: TGTGCCAGCAGCTTAGATAGAGCCTACGAGCAGTACTTC.

This clone was seen just once. The same CDR3 also results from other DNA sequences found in this sample. This chain joins TRBV10-2 and TRBJ1-5; D is uncertain. CDR3 length equals 13 residues. Trimming took 0 bases from V and 4 from J, leaving 4 bases between them. Germline CDR1 is WSHSY and CDR2 is SAAADI. CDR3 amino acids: CASSESGNQPQHF. The CDR3 DNA reads TGCGCCAGCAGTGAGTCTGGAAATCAGCCCCAGCATTTT.

The chain couples TRBV28 to TRBJ1-2, with unresolved D. The CDR3 length is 15 residues. CDR1 and CDR2 (germline): MDHEN, SYDVKM. Trimming took 2 bases from V and 4 from J, leaving 14 bases between them. CDR3 nucleotides: TGTGCCAGCAGTTTAAGAGTGCCTGCCTTCTATGGCTACACCTTC. Translating gives CASSLRVPAFYGYTF.

This clone has a single count. The V gene is TRBV7-2, the J gene TRBJ2-5, with TRBD2 identical over 7 bases. The J segment lost 7 bases and the V segment lost 8 bases, leaving 10 bases of the junction unmatched. This CDR3 contains 13 residues. The V gene's germline CDR1 is SGHTA and CDR2 FQGNSA. The chain's CDR3 is CASGGLGEATQYF. For the CDR3, the DNA is TGTGCCAGCGGAGGACTAGGTGAGGCGACCCAGTACTTC.

V is TRBV9 and J is TRBJ2-7; the D is unclear. CDR3 size: 12 residues. The V gene's germline CDR1 is SGDLS and CDR2 YYNGEE. The V end lost 4 bases, the J end lost 5 bases, and 10 bases lay between the germline ends. CDR3 in amino acids: CASSSHPNEQYF. In DNA form, the CDR3 reads TGTGCCAGCAGCTCCCACCCGAACGAGCAGTACTTC.

This clone has a handful of counts. V usage is TRBV9 and J usage is TRBJ1-6, with a possible D match to TRBD1 (6 bases). CDR3 length equals 17 residues. From germline, CDR1 is SGDLS and CDR2 YYNGEE. The V and J ends lost 3 bases and 7 bases respectively, with 20 bases between them. The DNA for the CDR3 is TGTGCCAGCAGCGACCCGAGAGCAGGGGTACAGAATTCACCCCTCCACTTT. The encoded protein is CASSDPRAGVQNSPLHF. Using reference TRBV9 and TRBJ1-6 for the parts outside the CDR3, the full variable domain is DSGVTQTPKHLITATGQRVTLRCSPRSGDLSVYWYQQSLDQGLQFLIQYYNGEERAKGNILERFSAQQFPDLHSELNLSSLELGDSALYFCASSDPRAGVQNSPLHFGNGTRLTVT.

V is TRBV4-2 and J is TRBJ1-1; 8 nucleotides line up with TRBD1. The CDR3 has 19 residues. V was clipped by 0 bases and J by 0 bases; unmatched bases: 12. Germline lookup yields CDR1 LGHNA and CDR2 YNFKEQ. CDR3 sequence reads: CASSQENPGTGYMNTEAFF. As DNA, the CDR3 is TGTGCCAGCAGCCAAGAGAATCCGGGGACAGGATACATGAACACTGAAGCTTTCTTT.

In this sample, this clone turned up once. This chain uses TRBV11-2 with TRBJ2-1; no firm D call. The CDR3 extends over 14 amino acids. CDR1 is SGHAT and CDR2 is FQNNGV in the germline V gene. V was trimmed by 5 bases and J by 4 bases, leaving 12 bases between them. Here the CDR3 DNA reads TGTGCCAGCAGCCCGTCGAATTGGTACAATGAGCAGTTCTTC. Encoded protein: CASSPSNWYNEQFF. The full variable domain, completed using reference TRBV11-2 and TRBJ2-1, is EAGVAQSPRYKIIEKRQSVAFWCNPISGHATLYWYQQILGQGPKLLIQFQNNGVVDDSQLPKDRFSAERLKGVDSTLKIQPAKLEDSAVYLCASSPSNWYNEQFFGPGTRLTVL.

This chain connects TRBV6-6 to TRBJ2-7; 8 bases match TRBD1. The CDR3 totals 16 residues. CDR1 is MNHNY, CDR2 SVGAGI, per germline (reference sequence). The V and J ends lost 5 bases and 2 bases, in that order; junction bases with no gene match: 11. CDR3 sequence: CASSLTGEGKTYEQYF. CDR3 coding DNA: TGTGCCAGCAGTCTGACAGGGGAAGGTAAGACCTACGAGCAGTACTTC.

This rearrangement joins TRBV28 to TRBJ1-2; no clear D gene. The CDR3 length is 15 residues. Germline CDR1 MDHEN, CDR2 SYDVKM. V was cut by 5 bases and J by 4 bases, with 17 bases left in between. The CDR3, as DNA: TGTGCCAGCAGTACGCCCCCTGGGATAGCCTATGGCTACACCTTC. Translating it yields CASSTPPGIAYGYTF.

This chain joins TRBV5-5 and TRBJ1-6; D unresolved. The CDR3 has 14 amino acids. Germline CDR1 SGHKS, CDR2 YYEKEE (reference sequence). V lost 1 base and J 6 bases, leaving 8 bases between the germline ends. The CDR3, as DNA: TGTGCCAGCAGCTTGAGTCCCGCTAATTCACCCCTCCACTTT. It specifies CASSLSPANSPLHF.

This chain joins TRBV6-1 and TRBJ2-1; D is ambiguous. Trimming took 4 bases from V and 1 from J, leaving 8 bases between them. CDR1 and CDR2 from the germline V gene are MNHNS and SASEGT. The CDR3 totals 14 residues. The CDR3 protein is CASSGSVSYNEQFF. The CDR3 DNA follows: TGTGCCAGCAGTGGTTCGGTTTCCTACAATGAGCAGTTCTTC.

CDR3 nucleotide sequence: TGCGCCAGCAGCTTGGAAGGGGCCGCAGCCAAAAACATTCAGTACTTC. Its protein is CASSLEGAAAKNIQYF. V is TRBV5-1 and J is TRBJ2-4, with D maybe TRBD1 (5 bases). In germline, CDR1 is SGHRS, CDR2 YFSETQ. Trimming took off 0 bases at V and 0 bases at J, with 10 bases between the two ends. The CDR3 contains 16 residues.

This clone was seen just once. This sample includes further DNA sequences coding for the same CDR3. The chain employs TRBV19 and TRBJ1-6; D perhaps matches TRBD1 (6 bases). CDR1 is LNHDA and CDR2 is SQIVND in the germline V gene (reference sequence). Trimming shortened V by 3 bases and J by 7 bases, and 10 bases separated the two germline ends. This CDR3 spans 14 amino acids. The CDR3, as DNA: TGTGCCAGTAGTATTTCAGGGGTGAATTCACCCCTCCACTTT. The encoded protein is CASSISGVNSPLHF.

The V and J genes are TRBV5-1 and TRBJ1-5; a possible D gene is TRBD1 (6 bases). The length of the CDR3 is 15 residues. The germline V and J ends were trimmed by 1 base and 1 base, with 9 bases remaining between them. Germline V gives CDR1 SGHRS, CDR2 YFSETQ. The CDR3 is CASSLTGTSNQPQHF. CDR3 nucleotides: TGCGCCAGCAGCTTGACAGGGACCAGCAATCAGCCCCAGCATTTT.

As concerns this clone: In the same sample, other DNA sequences code for this CDR3. The rearrangement links TRBV18 to TRBJ2-7; maybe TRBD1 (5 bases). V lost 1 base, J lost 7 bases, and 5 bases lay in between. Germline V gene data show CDR1 as KGHSH and CDR2 as LQKENI. The CDR3 has 11 residues. The CDR3 here is CASSPQGEQYF. Here the CDR3 DNA reads TGTGCCAGCTCACCACAGGGGGAGCAGTACTTC.

The chain carries TRBV21-1 and TRBJ2-1; TRBD2 was called by the table and not checked on the DNA. TRBV21-1 constitutes a pseudogene. The CDR3 runs to 15 residues. The CDR3 spells CASTKVGGTYNEQFF. In nucleotides, the CDR3 is TGTGCCAGCACCAAGGTTGGCGGCACCTACAATGAGCAGTTCTTC.

This clone was seen only once. The chain has TRBV19 and TRBJ2-2; 10 positions match TRBD2. Germline V CDR1 and CDR2: LNHDA, SQIVND (reference sequence). The ends lost 3 bases at V and 5 bases at J; junction bases unmatched: 3. This CDR3 has 15 residues. DNA of the CDR3: TGTGCCAGTAGTATCTTAGCGGGAGGAACCGGGGAGCTGTTTTTT. Translating it yields CASSILAGGTGELFF.

This clone was detected only once. This chain joins TRBV15 and TRBJ2-7; D is ambiguous. Germline assignment: CDR1 LNHNV and CDR2 YYDKDF (reference sequence). The CDR3 sequence is 14 residues long. V dropped 1 base and J dropped 0 bases, with 7 bases sitting between them. This CDR3 is CATSRVAGSYEQYF. The DNA for the CDR3 is TGTGCCACCAGCAGAGTGGCAGGCTCCTACGAGCAGTACTTC.

V gene TRBV30 combines with J gene TRBJ2-7; 11 bases are shared with TRBD1. The V and J ends lost 1 base and 2 bases, in that order; junction bases with no gene match: 4. The CDR3 runs to 15 residues. Per germline, CDR1 GTSNPN and CDR2 SVGIG (reference sequence). The CDR3 nucleotides read TGTGCCTGGAGTGCGTGGGGACAGGGGGCCTACGAGCAGTACTTC. It encodes CAWSAWGQGAYEQYF. The full variable domain, in which reference TRBV30 and TRBJ2-7 provide the parts outside the CDR3, is SQTIHQWPATLVQPVGSPLSLECTVEGTSNPNLYWYRQAAGRGLQLLFYSVGIGQISSEVPQNLSASRPQDRQFILSSKKLLLSDSGFYLCAWSAWGQGAYEQYFGPGTRLTVT.

The chain combines TRBV6-1 with TRBJ2-7, with D perhaps being TRBD1 or TRBD2 (6 bases each). Germline lookup yields CDR1 MNHNS and CDR2 SASEGT. V was clipped by 3 bases and J by 2 bases, with 14 bases between them. CDR3 length: 15 residues. The CDR3 is CASSDRGTNPYEQYF. The DNA for the CDR3 is TGTGCCAGCAGTGATCGCGGGACAAACCCCTACGAGCAGTACTTC.

The chain couples TRBV11-2 to TRBJ1-6; tentative D call: TRBD1 (6 bases). Trimming shortened V by 5 bases and J by 10 bases, and 15 bases separated the two germline ends. The CDR3 totals 14 residues. Germline-derived CDR1 and CDR2 are SGHAT and FQNNGV. The CDR3 bases are TGTGCCAGCAGCACCAACAACAGGGCATCACCCCTCCACTTT. It yields the protein CASSTNNRASPLHF.

This chain uses TRBV29-1 with TRBJ1-4, with 8 nucleotides matching TRBD1. The CDR3 extends over 14 amino acids. The germline CDR1 and CDR2 sequences are SQVTM and ANQGSEA. The V and J ends lost 6 bases and 4 bases, in that order; junction bases with no gene match: 7. The CDR3, as DNA: TGCAGCGTGGTTGACAGGGGACTTAATGAAAAACTGTTTTTT. Amino acids: CSVVDRGLNEKLFF.

Comments on this clone: The sample carries other DNA sequences with the same CDR3. The chain joins TRBV20-1 to TRBJ2-5; D call uncertain. The V end lost 3 bases, the J end lost 4 bases, and 6 bases lay between the germline ends. CDR1 DFQATT and CDR2 SNEGSKA come from the germline V gene (reference sequence). CDR3 size: 11 residues. The chain's CDR3 is CSASIGETQYF. Here the CDR3 DNA reads TGCAGTGCTAGTATCGGAGAGACCCAGTACTTC.

This chain joins TRBV7-2 and TRBJ2-2; D gene uncertain. This CDR3 has 14 amino acids. Germline CDR1 reads SGHTA; CDR2 reads FQGNSA. V shed 0 bases and J shed 6 bases, with 8 bases lying between them. For the CDR3, the DNA is TGTGCCAGCAGCTTAGCGCAGGCAGCCGGGGAGCTGTTTTTT. Its translation is CASSLAQAAGELFF. The full variable domain, completed using reference TRBV7-2 and TRBJ2-2, is GAGVSQSPSNKVTEKGKDVELRCDPISGHTALYWYRQSLGQGLEFLIYFQGNSAPDKSGLPSDRFSAERTGGSVSTLTIQRTQQEDSAVYLCASSLAQAAGELFFGEGSRLTVL.

V and J are TRBV6-6 and TRBJ2-7; the D is unclear. Germline values: CDR1 MNHNY, CDR2 SVGAGI (reference sequence). V lost 2 bases and J lost 2, with 10 bases in between. The CDR3 has 14 residues. The DNA for the CDR3 is TGTGCCAGCAGTTACCAGGTAACTGCCTACGAGCAGTACTTC. Translating gives CASSYQVTAYEQYF.